The 24 T cell receptor beta chains reported below all come from one sample, sequenced in a study of beta chain features in type 1 diabetes. Overall study results and limits: Type 1 diabetes patients showed a moderate but significant shortening of TCRB CDR3s in all four CD4+ subsets.

Antigens for these TCRs are unknown. Sequenced material consisted of expressed TCRB transcripts (all of the isolated RNA was reverse transcribed). Sequencing was performed with immunoSEQ multiplex PCR; in TCRdb, only in-frame clones are kept and a portion is missing. The sample comprises under 150,000 clones, 7% to 10% of which are singletons, and roughly 0.75% rests with the top ten. Sequences were obtained from central memory CD4+ T cells from blood. The receptors here all came from a man aged 25-45 years with type 1 diabetes.

This clone has just a few counts. V is TRBV11-3 and J is TRBJ2-7; TRBD1 matches 7 bases. Unmatched junction bases numbered 3, after V lost 5 bases and J lost 2 bases. Germline assignment: CDR1 SGHNT and CDR2 YENEEA. The length of the CDR3 is 13 residues. The CDR3 reads CASSPGTAYEQYF. As DNA, the CDR3 is TGTGCCAGCAGCCCTGGGACAGCCTACGAGCAGTACTTC.

The sample holds a few counts of this clone. This chain uses TRBV9 with TRBJ2-7; D remains ambiguous. Trimming removed 0 bases from V and 0 bases from J, with 7 bases in between. The germline V gene encodes CDR1 SGDLS and CDR2 YYNGEE. The CDR3 has 14 residues. CDR3 sequence reads: CASSVEVASYEQYF. The CDR3 DNA sequence: TGTGCCAGCAGCGTAGAAGTGGCCTCCTACGAGCAGTACTTC.

The table lists this clone with a few counts. V is TRBV6-4 and J is TRBJ2-1; a weak D match, TRBD1 (8 bases). This CDR3 has 14 amino acids. CDR1 is MRHNA, CDR2 SNTAGT, per germline. V gave up 2 bases and J gave up 6 bases, with 11 bases separating them. Here the CDR3 DNA reads TGTGCCAGCAGTGACACAGGGGGGGTCAATGAGCAGTTCTTC. This translates into CASSDTGGVNEQFF.

J is TRBJ2-3 and V is TRBV7-9; D is ambiguous. CDR3 length equals 8 residues. CDR1 is SEHNR and CDR2 is FQNEAQ in the germline V gene (reference sequence). The V end was cut by 11 bases, the J end by 5 bases, with 2 bases between. In DNA, the CDR3 is TGTGCCCTAGATACGCAGTATTTT. It specifies CALDTQYF.

Written as DNA, the CDR3 is TGTGCCAGCAGATCTACGACCGGGTACCAAGAGACCCAGTACTTC. Translating it yields CASRSTTGYQETQYF. The genes are TRBV6-1 and TRBJ2-5; D uncertain. The CDR3 is 15 residues long. Germline-derived CDR1 and CDR2 are MNHNS and SASEGT. V lost 6 bases and J 0 bases, leaving 14 bases between the germline ends.

The table lists this clone with a few counts. The chain links TRBV5-1 to TRBJ2-3, with D possibly being TRBD2 (7 bases). V was cut by 0 bases and J by 3 bases, with 14 bases left in between. CDR3 size: 16 residues. Germline-derived CDR1 and CDR2 are SGHRS and YFSETQ. The CDR3 is CASSLGAGAATDTQYF. Written as DNA, the CDR3 is TGCGCCAGCAGCTTGGGGGCGGGGGCCGCGACAGATACGCAGTATTTT.

This chain connects TRBV5-1 to TRBJ2-7, with 9 nucleotides matching TRBD1. Trimming removed 3 bases from V and 0 bases from J; junction bases left unmatched: 4. Germline V gene data show CDR1 as SGHRS and CDR2 as YFSETQ. CDR3 length equals 15 residues. CDR3 protein: CASSSGTGFSYEQYF. The DNA of the CDR3 is TGCGCCAGCAGCTCCGGGACAGGGTTCTCCTACGAGCAGTACTTC.

This rearrangement joins TRBV30 to TRBJ1-1, with 8 positions matching TRBD1. Germline CDR1 reads GTSNPN; CDR2 reads SVGIG (reference sequence). CDR3 size: 11 residues. Trimming cost V 7 bases and J 7 bases; bases outside gene matches: 5. This chain's CDR3 is CASTTGVEAFF. In DNA, the CDR3 is TGTGCCTCTACGACAGGGGTTGAAGCTTTCTTT.

This clone appeared a few times. The CDR3 region is CASSIGLSGSGELFF. Here the CDR3 DNA reads TGTGCCAGTAGTATAGGTCTCTCCGGGAGCGGGGAGCTGTTTTTT. This sequence joins TRBV19 and TRBJ2-2, with a possible D match to TRBD2 (6 bases). CDR1 and CDR2 from the germline V gene are LNHDA and SQIVND (reference sequence). This CDR3 is built from 15 residues. The V and J ends lost 1 base and 7 bases respectively, with 13 bases between them. Looking up the rest from reference TRBV19 and TRBJ2-2 gives the full variable domain: DGGITQSPKYLFRKEGQNVTLSCEQNLNHDAMYWYRQDPGQGLRLIYYSQIVNDFQKGDIAEGYSVSREKKESFPLTVTSAQKNPTAFYLCASSIGLSGSGELFFGEGSRLTVL.

The J gene is TRBJ1-2, the V gene TRBV19; D perhaps matches TRBD1 (6 bases). V was cut by 5 bases and J by 5 bases, with 18 bases left in between. Germline V gene lookup returns CDR1 LNHDA and CDR2 SQIVND (reference sequence). This CDR3 spans 15 amino acids. CDR3 residues: CASSPQTGPSYGYTF. CDR3 nucleotide sequence: TGTGCCAGTAGTCCTCAGACAGGTCCCAGTTATGGCTACACCTTC. The full variable domain, its missing parts supplied by reference TRBV19 and TRBJ1-2, is DGGITQSPKYLFRKEGQNVTLSCEQNLNHDAMYWYRQDPGQGLRLIYYSQIVNDFQKGDIAEGYSVSREKKESFPLTVTSAQKNPTAFYLCASSPQTGPSYGYTFGSGTRLTVV.

The chain couples TRBV21-1 to TRBJ1-5; TRBD1 is the table's D call, not checked against the DNA. TRBV21-1 is a known pseudogene. CDR3 size: 14 residues. This chain's CDR3 is CASSKVEQVQPQHF. As DNA, the CDR3 is TGTGCCAGCAGCAAAGTAGAACAGGTTCAGCCCCAGCATTTT.

The sample holds many counts of this clone. V and J are TRBV4-3 and TRBJ2-2; 7 bases align to TRBD1. The CDR3 runs to 16 residues. With V trimmed by 5 bases and J by 7 bases, 13 bases remained unmatched. Looked up from germline, CDR1 is LGHNA and CDR2 is YSLEER. The CDR3 here is CASSAEGAGIIGELFF. CDR3 coding DNA: TGCGCCAGCAGCGCCGAGGGGGCAGGGATCATCGGGGAGCTGTTTTTT.

This clone was counted only a few times. The J gene is TRBJ2-5, the V gene TRBV15, with D tentatively TRBD1 (6 bases). The DNA end lines up better with TRBJ2-7; the J call may be wrong. The germline CDR1 and CDR2 sequences are LNHNV and YYDKDF (reference sequence). The CDR3 extends over 16 amino acids. The CDR3 sequence is CATSRRRGQVSYEQYF. The CDR3 nucleotides are TGTGCCACCAGCAGACGAAGGGGACAAGTCTCCTACGAGCAGTACTTC.

The chain links TRBV9 to TRBJ1-2; 7 bases line up with TRBD1. In germline, CDR1 is SGDLS, CDR2 YYNGEE. The CDR3 contains 14 residues. Unmatched junction bases numbered 1, after V lost 0 bases and J lost 2 bases. The CDR3 here is CASSVGDSNYGYTF. CDR3 coding DNA: TGTGCCAGCAGCGTAGGGGACAGCAACTATGGCTACACCTTC.

This clone was found many times. The rearrangement uses TRBV28 and TRBJ2-1; D is undetermined. Germline V gives CDR1 MDHEN, CDR2 SYDVKM. The CDR3 contains 13 residues. Trimming took 3 bases from V and 7 from J, leaving 10 bases between them. The CDR3 DNA reads TGTGCCAGCAGTTTGAGGCCGAGGAATGAGCAGTTCTTC. Translating gives CASSLRPRNEQFF.

In this sample, this clone turned up a few times. The rearrangement joins TRBV7-9 to TRBJ1-2; 8 nucleotides line up with TRBD1. The CDR3 contains 15 residues. Germline CDR1 is SEHNR and CDR2 is FQNEAQ (reference sequence). Losses at the gene ends were 5 bases for V and 0 bases for J; bases not matched to a gene: 5. The CDR3 DNA reads TGTGCCAGCAGCCCGGGACAGGCAGCTAACTATGGCTACACCTTC. It yields the protein CASSPGQAANYGYTF.

This clone was observed at least ten times. This chain links TRBV23-1 with TRBJ1-6; D gene ambiguous. TRBV23-1 is treated as an ORF (open reading frame) with a function not yet certain. Trimming cost V 6 bases and J 11 bases, with 11 bases left between them. The CDR3 runs 12 residues. The CDR3: CASRTTRTPLHF. The CDR3 DNA follows: TGCGCCAGCAGGACAACGAGAACACCCCTCCACTTT.

This clone was detected a few times. The chain carries TRBV28 and TRBJ1-2, with TRBD1 matching over 8 bases. The CDR3 is 14 residues long. The V gene end was trimmed by 5 bases and the J gene end by 5 bases; junction bases not matched to a gene: 7. Germline CDR1 reads MDHEN; CDR2 reads SYDVKM. In DNA, the CDR3 is TGTGCCAGCAGTCTCCGACAGGGGTGGTATGGCTACACCTTC. As protein: CASSLRQGWYGYTF.

The chain is built from TRBV13 and TRBJ2-2, with D unclear. CDR3 length: 13 amino acids. Germline V gives CDR1 PRHDT, CDR2 FYEKMQ (reference sequence). Trimming removed 7 bases at V and 0 bases at J, with 6 bases between. CDR3 loop: CASKQTNTGELFF. The CDR3 region has the DNA TGTGCCAGCAAACAAACGAACACCGGGGAGCTGTTTTTT.

In this sample, this clone turned up a few times. V is TRBV2 and J is TRBJ1-5; D is unresolved. Trimming removed 2 bases at V and 9 bases at J, with 11 bases between. Germline V gene data show CDR1 as SNHLY and CDR2 as FYNNEI. The CDR3 sequence is 13 residues long. The CDR3 region has the DNA TGTGCCAGCAGTGAACGGGAAGGGAGGCCCCAGCATTTT. Its protein product is CASSEREGRPQHF. The full variable domain, rest sourced from reference TRBV2 and TRBJ1-5, is EPEVTQTPSHQVTQMGQEVILRCVPISNHLYFYWYRQILGQKVEFLVSFYNNEISEKSEIFDDQFSVERPDGSNFTLKIRSTKLEDSAMYFCASSEREGRPQHFGDGTRLSIL.

This clone has more than one count but fewer than ten. The chain joins TRBV10-3 to TRBJ1-2; D may be TRBD1 (6 bases). The CDR3 is 11 amino acids. V lost 11 bases to trimming and J lost 2 bases, with 9 bases between them. Germline V gives CDR1 ENHRY, CDR2 SYGVKD. Here the CDR3 DNA reads TGTGCCTCCCAGGGGAACTATGGCTACACCTTC. It yields the protein CASQGNYGYTF.

V and J are TRBV2 and TRBJ1-5; tentatively, D is TRBD1 (6 bases). Germline V gene lookup returns CDR1 SNHLY and CDR2 FYNNEI. Trimming cost V 2 bases and J 3 bases, with 11 bases left between them. The length of the CDR3 is 15 residues. CDR3 DNA: TGTGCCAGCAGTGAAAGGGGGGGGGCCAATCAGCCCCAGCATTTT. Amino acid sequence: CASSERGGANQPQHF.

Points on this clone: The same CDR3 can be traced to other DNA sequences in this sample. V gene TRBV5-5 combines with J gene TRBJ2-7, with no clear D. The CDR3 consists of 13 residues. CDR1 is SGHKS and CDR2 is YYEKEE in the germline V gene (reference sequence). V dropped 0 bases and J dropped 1 base, with 5 bases sitting between them. The CDR3 DNA reads as TGTGCCAGCAGCTTGGGACATTCCTACGAGCAGTACTTC. This encodes CASSLGHSYEQYF. Full variable domain (missing parts from reference TRBV5-5 and TRBJ2-7): DAGVTQSPTHLIKTRGQQVTLRCSPISGHKSVSWYQQVLGQGPQFIFQYYEKEERGRGNFPDRFSARQFPNYSSELNVNALLLGDSALYLCASSLGHSYEQYFGPGTRLTVT.

This chain connects TRBV6-4 to TRBJ1-5; 9 bases agree with TRBD1. Per the germline V gene, CDR1 is MRHNA and CDR2 is SNTAGT. The CDR3 contains 16 residues. The trim removed 6 bases at V and 4 bases at J, leaving 10 bases unmatched. The CDR3 spells CASRATGGKGNQPQHF. The DNA of the CDR3 is TGTGCCAGCAGGGCGACAGGGGGGAAAGGGAATCAGCCCCAGCATTTT.